The next 31 T cell receptor beta chains were all read from a single sample in a study of T cell clonotyping in hematopoietic cell transplantation. Method: immunoSEQ multiplex PCR; TCRdb's copy keeps in-frame clones and lacks some. The profile covers 10,000 to 15,000 clones, with 80% to 95% appearing a single time and almost 8% taken by the ten largest. Specimen: PBMCs, collected 100 days after allogeneic stem cell transplant. All receptors derive from a female patient in her 50s who had an allogeneic stem cell transplant from an unrelated donor, so the T cells may come from the graft donor. Some clones in this sample may be carry-over from other donors' samples.

The J gene is TRBJ2-3, the V gene TRBV30; D remains ambiguous. The germline CDR1 and CDR2 sequences are GTSNPN and SVGIG (reference sequence). V lost 0 bases, J lost 3 bases, and 13 bases lay in between. The CDR3 runs to 15 residues. CDR3 protein: CAWSVLYVFTDTQYF. In nucleotides, the CDR3 is TGTGCCTGGAGTGTACTTTATGTGTTTACAGATACGCAGTATTTT.

The chain recombines TRBV5-1 with TRBJ1-3; perhaps TRBD1 as D (6 bases). Deletions cut 5 bases from V and 1 base from J, with 10 bases between. Looked up from germline, CDR1 is SGHRS and CDR2 is YFSETQ. The CDR3 runs 14 residues. As DNA, the CDR3 is TGCGCCAGCAGTATACAGGGATCTGGAAACACCATATATTTT. Protein: CASSIQGSGNTIYF.

The chain carries TRBV7-8 and TRBJ2-2; D possibly matches TRBD1 or TRBD2 (7 bases each). CDR1 is SGHVS, CDR2 FQNEAQ, per germline. Trimming took 3 bases from V and 7 from J, leaving 21 bases between them. The CDR3 covers 17 residues. The DNA of the CDR3 is TGTGCCAGCAGCTTTATCGCGCACAGGGGAGGGATCGGGGAGCTGTTTTTT. Encoded protein: CASSFIAHRGGIGELFF.

This clone was seen a single time. The chain has TRBV4-1 and TRBJ1-5; D is unresolved. Germline assignment: CDR1 MGHRA and CDR2 YSYEKL. Trimming left V 6 bases short and J 4 bases short, with 13 bases between. CDR3 size: 14 residues. DNA for the CDR3: TGCGCCAGCAGTCTAGACACCTTTAATCAGCCCCAGCATTTT. Translation gives CASSLDTFNQPQHF.

This clone has a single count. The chain joins TRBV7-6 to TRBJ2-5, with D possibly TRBD2 on 6 matching bases. V lost 1 base and J 5 bases, leaving 11 bases between the germline ends. Per the germline V gene, CDR1 is SGHVS and CDR2 is FNYEAQ. This CDR3 spans 14 amino acids. CDR3 sequence: CASSLGWDSETQYF. CDR3 nucleotide sequence: TGTGCCAGCAGCTTAGGCTGGGACTCGGAGACCCAGTACTTC.

V gene TRBV19 combines with J gene TRBJ1-5; possibly TRBD1 for D (5 bases). The ends were cut back, 3 bases at V and 5 bases at J, with 17 bases in the middle. The CDR3 is made up of 16 amino acids. Per germline, CDR1 LNHDA and CDR2 SQIVND (reference sequence). The CDR3 spells CASSIRPGRLYQPQHF. The CDR3 DNA follows: TGTGCCAGTAGTATTAGACCGGGACGGCTTTATCAGCCCCAGCATTTT.

The chain employs TRBV11-2 and TRBJ2-5; the D gene is possibly TRBD1 (5 bases). The germline V and J ends were trimmed by 5 bases and 4 bases, with 17 bases remaining between them. Per germline, CDR1 SGHAT and CDR2 FQNNGV. The CDR3 runs 15 residues. As DNA, the CDR3 is TGTGCCAGCAGCCCCCCAGGGTCCGTTCGAGAGACCCAGTACTTC. It codes for CASSPPGSVRETQYF.

The chain links TRBV11-2 to TRBJ2-3; 7 bases match TRBD2. V was pared by 3 bases and J by 6 bases, with 0 bases of the junction left unmatched. This CDR3 spans 12 amino acids. Germline-derived CDR1 and CDR2 are SGHAT and FQNNGV. The CDR3 spells CASSLGGDTQYF. Written as DNA, the CDR3 is TGTGCCAGCAGCTTGGGGGGGGATACGCAGTATTTT.

This clone was seen only once. V usage is TRBV28 and J usage is TRBJ1-6; D is unclear. The V gene lost 6 bases and the J gene lost 17 bases, with 20 bases spanning the gap. CDR1 is MDHEN, CDR2 SYDVKM, per germline. This CDR3 has 13 residues. The CDR3 DNA is TGTGCCAGCAGGAACTTGGGCGGTTTAAGATTCCACTTT. Protein sequence: CASRNLGGLRFHF.

J is TRBJ2-7 and V is TRBV25-1; no clear D gene. Germline CDR1 reads MGHDK; CDR2 reads SYGVNS. The CDR3 sequence is 13 residues long. Trimming pared 7 bases from V and 2 bases from J, leaving 12 bases between. The CDR3 DNA follows: TGTGCCAGCACCGTTGTAGGTGCCTACGAGCAGTACTTC. Translation gives CASTVVGAYEQYF.

This chain joins TRBV9 and TRBJ2-1; 10 nucleotides align to TRBD2. Germline CDR1 and CDR2: SGDLS and YYNGEE. This CDR3 is 12 amino acids long. The ends lost 4 bases at V and 10 bases at J; junction bases unmatched: 2. The CDR3 reads CASSPSGSEQFF. As DNA, the CDR3 is TGTGCCAGCAGCCCTAGCGGGAGCGAGCAGTTCTTC.

The chain links TRBV28 to TRBJ1-5; tentative D call: TRBD1 (5 bases). The CDR3 contains 14 residues. Germline V gene data show CDR1 as MDHEN and CDR2 as SYDVKM. V was clipped by 6 bases and J by 6 bases, with 15 bases between them. The CDR3 nucleotides read TGTGCCAGCAGGACCCCCTCAGGGAGTCAGCCCCAGCATTTT. It translates to CASRTPSGSQPQHF.

The chain carries TRBV6-5 and TRBJ1-2; a possible D gene is TRBD1 (5 bases). CDR3 length: 14 residues. CDR1 is MNHEY and CDR2 is SVGAGI in the germline V gene. With 6 bases removed from V and 4 bases from J, the gap between germline ends came to 15 bases. DNA of the CDR3: TGTGCCAGCAGGGCGGGAGGTCAGGGCTATGGCTACACCTTC. This codes for CASRAGGQGYGYTF.

The V gene is TRBV6-1, the J gene TRBJ1-2; D might be TRBD1 (5 bases). Germline lookup yields CDR1 MNHNS and CDR2 SASEGT. The CDR3 runs 12 residues. V lost 3 bases and J lost 8, with 10 bases in between. The CDR3, as DNA: TGTGCCAGCAGTGACAGGGCGGGAGGCTACACCTTC. Protein product: CASSDRAGGYTF.

V usage is TRBV6-6 and J usage is TRBJ1-4; D is unclear. Per the germline V gene, CDR1 is MNHNY and CDR2 is SVGAGI (reference sequence). The CDR3 sequence is 12 residues long. Trimming cost V 6 bases and J 0 bases, with 2 bases left between them. The CDR3 DNA reads TGTGCCAGCAGATCAACTAATGAAAAACTGTTTTTT. Protein product: CASRSTNEKLFF.

The rearrangement uses TRBV7-9 and TRBJ2-3, with 9 bases aligning to TRBD1. CDR1 and CDR2 from the germline V gene are SEHNR and FQNEAQ (reference sequence). V was pared by 5 bases and J by 8 bases, with 11 bases of the junction left unmatched. The CDR3 length is 15 residues. The CDR3 sequence: CASSLDRGQGGTQYF. The CDR3 region has the DNA TGTGCCAGCAGCCTAGATAGGGGACAGGGCGGTACGCAGTATTTT.

The CDR3 spells CASSELAGGQDTQYF. The CDR3 DNA sequence: TGTGCCAGCAGTGAACTAGCGGGAGGTCAAGATACGCAGTATTTT. The chain couples TRBV6-1 to TRBJ2-3; the match to TRBD2 covers 11 bases. Trimming at V came to 2 bases and at J to 5 bases, leaving 3 bases not matched to a gene. Germline assignment: CDR1 MNHNS and CDR2 SASEGT. This CDR3 is 15 amino acids long.

This clone occurred a few times. As DNA, the CDR3 is TGCGCCAGCAGCTTGCGGGGGGTTAACACCGGGGAGCTGTTTTTT. Protein product: CASSLRGVNTGELFF. The chain joins TRBV5-1 to TRBJ2-2; 7 bases agree with TRBD2. The CDR3 is 15 residues long. Trimming at V came to 1 base and at J to 2 bases, leaving 2 bases not matched to a gene. Looked up from germline, CDR1 is SGHRS and CDR2 is YFSETQ.

The V gene is TRBV27, the J gene TRBJ2-7, with a weak D call TRBD1 (6 bases). The CDR3 contains 13 residues. V was trimmed by 8 bases and J by 2 bases, leaving 13 bases between them. The germline V gene encodes CDR1 MNHEY and CDR2 SMNVEV (reference sequence). CDR3 residues: CASAQGQPYEQYF. CDR3 DNA sequence: TGTGCCAGCGCCCAAGGACAGCCCTACGAGCAGTACTTC.

The chain couples TRBV11-2 to TRBJ1-2; tentatively, D is TRBD1 (5 bases). The V gene lost 1 base and the J gene lost 8 bases, with 14 bases spanning the gap. Germline V gene data show CDR1 as SGHAT and CDR2 as FQNNGV. The CDR3 loop spans 14 amino acids. CDR3: CASSLAAGRGGYTF. The CDR3 DNA follows: TGTGCCAGCAGCTTAGCCGCCGGGAGGGGAGGCTACACCTTC.

The chain recombines TRBV5-1 with TRBJ2-7; 9 positions match TRBD1. V was clipped by 4 bases and J by 3 bases; unmatched bases: 11. The CDR3 runs to 16 residues. CDR1 is SGHRS and CDR2 is YFSETQ in the germline V gene. The CDR3 region has the DNA TGCGCCAGCAGCCTAGCCGGGACAGGGAGAGGCTACGAGCAGTACTTC. Amino acid sequence: CASSLAGTGRGYEQYF.

V and J are TRBV7-2 and TRBJ1-1; 9 bases map to TRBD1. Trimming removed 5 bases from V and 8 bases from J; junction bases left unmatched: 6. Germline-derived CDR1 and CDR2 are SGHTA and FQGNSA. The CDR3 has 13 residues. CDR3 amino acids: CASSAGTGREAFF. Written as DNA, the CDR3 is TGTGCCAGCAGCGCCGGGACAGGGAGAGAAGCTTTCTTT.

The genes are TRBV18 and TRBJ1-5; D is uncertain. The germline V and J ends were trimmed by 2 bases and 1 base, with 9 bases remaining between them. Germline V gene sequence: CDR1 KGHSH, CDR2 LQKENI. The CDR3 sequence is 15 residues long. For the CDR3, the DNA is TGTGCCAGCTCACCAGGAGTCTCGAGCAATCAGCCCCAGCATTTT. Amino acid sequence: CASSPGVSSNQPQHF. Based on the CDR3 plus reference TRBV18 and TRBJ1-5, the full variable domain is NAGVMQNPRHLVRRRGQEARLRCSPMKGHSHVYWYRQLPEEGLKFMVYLQKENIIDESGMPKERFSAEFPKEGPSILRIQQVVRGDSAAYFCASSPGVSSNQPQHFGDGTRLSIL.

Relative to its sample, this clone is large (0.1 to 1%). J is TRBJ1-2 and V is TRBV10-3; D may be TRBD1 (5 bases). Germline-derived CDR1 and CDR2 are ENHRY and SYGVKD. This CDR3 region has 16 residues. V was clipped by 2 bases and J by 0 bases, with 13 bases between them. Here the CDR3 reads CAISEETRAANYGYTF. The CDR3 DNA follows: TGTGCCATCAGTGAGGAGACCAGGGCGGCTAACTATGGCTACACCTTC.

The rearrangement joins TRBV28 to TRBJ1-5, with D perhaps TRBD1 (6 bases). Germline values: CDR1 MDHEN, CDR2 SYDVKM. This CDR3 has 17 residues. Trimming stripped 8 bases from V and 2 bases from J, with 22 bases between. For the CDR3, the DNA is TGTGCCAGCCTCGAAGCGGGGGCCCAAGAGGGCAATCAGCCCCAGCATTTT. It translates to CASLEAGAQEGNQPQHF.

The rearrangement uses TRBV6-1 and TRBJ1-1; possibly TRBD1 for D (5 bases). Germline V gene lookup returns CDR1 MNHNS and CDR2 SASEGT. With 2 bases removed from V and 10 bases from J, the gap between germline ends came to 11 bases. This CDR3 spans 12 amino acids. CDR3 coding DNA: TGTGCCAGCAGTGAACGGAGGGGATTAGCTTTCTTT. As protein: CASSERRGLAFF.

This chain joins TRBV9 and TRBJ2-3; 8 bases line up with TRBD1. V lost 1 base, J lost 4 bases, and 5 bases stayed unmatched. The CDR3 has 15 amino acids. Per the germline V gene, CDR1 is SGDLS and CDR2 is YYNGEE. The CDR3 reads CASSVQGASPDTQYF. The DNA of the CDR3 is TGTGCCAGCAGCGTACAGGGGGCTAGTCCAGATACGCAGTATTTT. Drawing the rest from reference TRBV9 and TRBJ2-3, the complete variable domain is DSGVTQTPKHLITATGQRVTLRCSPRSGDLSVYWYQQSLDQGLQFLIQYYNGEERAKGNILERFSAQQFPDLHSELNLSSLELGDSALYFCASSVQGASPDTQYFGPGTRLTVL.

The V and J genes are TRBV7-6 and TRBJ1-2; unclear D gene. The V end lost 1 base, the J end lost 4 bases, and 10 bases lay between the germline ends. The CDR3 extends over 14 amino acids. In germline, CDR1 is SGHVS, CDR2 FNYEAQ. CDR3 in amino acids: CASSLDPGPYGYTF. In DNA, the CDR3 is TGTGCCAGCAGCTTAGACCCAGGACCCTATGGCTACACCTTC.

The chain links TRBV4-1 to TRBJ2-1, with D possibly being TRBD1 (5 bases). The germline V and J ends were trimmed by 4 bases and 10 bases, with 17 bases remaining between them. The CDR3 is 14 amino acids. The V gene's germline CDR1 is MGHRA and CDR2 YSYEKL. The CDR3 DNA reads as TGCGCCAGCAGCCGCAAAGGTCCTAGGACAGAGCAGTTCTTC. Its protein is CASSRKGPRTEQFF.

This chain links TRBV5-6 with TRBJ2-7, with TRBD2 matching over 7 bases. From germline, CDR1 is SGHDT and CDR2 YYEEEE. Trimming at V came to 3 bases and at J to 2 bases, leaving 5 bases not matched to a gene. The CDR3 sequence is 14 residues long. The chain's CDR3 is CASSWEGGPYEQYF. The CDR3 region has the DNA TGTGCCAGCAGCTGGGAGGGAGGCCCCTACGAGCAGTACTTC.

The chain couples TRBV5-1 to TRBJ1-1; D is ambiguous. The CDR3 is made up of 15 amino acids. The germline V gene encodes CDR1 SGHRS and CDR2 YFSETQ. V dropped 4 bases and J dropped 0 bases, with 13 bases sitting between them. The CDR3 DNA sequence: TGCGCCAGCAGCAAGGACCTTCCTATGAACACTGAAGCTTTCTTT. This gives the protein CASSKDLPMNTEAFF.